This T cell receptor beta chain was profiled in a study of blood T cell repertoires in COVID-19. Study as a whole: Samples representing acute and convalescent COVID-19 were sourced from the United States, Italy and Spain. From T cells, B-cell-depleted T cells, or PBMCs came the material, which was cDNA or gDNA.

From germline, CDR1 is SGHRS and CDR2 YFSETQ. V shed 0 bases and J 1 base; nucleotides not matched to a gene: 7. This CDR3 spans 17 amino acids. The assay was immunoSEQ multiplex PCR, and TCRdb's table has in-frame clones only and misses some. This sample yields about 220,000 clones, of which around 80% are seen a single time; about 7.2% belongs to the top ten. The sequencing input was peripheral blood. The rearrangement joins TRBV5-1 to TRBJ2-3, with 8 nucleotides matching TRBD2. The sequence derives from a woman in her 70s with acute or convalescent COVID-19. The CDR3 DNA reads TGCGCCAGCAGCTTGGGACGGGGCGGGGGGCGCACAGATACGCAGTATTTT. It encodes CASSLGRGGGRTDTQYF.